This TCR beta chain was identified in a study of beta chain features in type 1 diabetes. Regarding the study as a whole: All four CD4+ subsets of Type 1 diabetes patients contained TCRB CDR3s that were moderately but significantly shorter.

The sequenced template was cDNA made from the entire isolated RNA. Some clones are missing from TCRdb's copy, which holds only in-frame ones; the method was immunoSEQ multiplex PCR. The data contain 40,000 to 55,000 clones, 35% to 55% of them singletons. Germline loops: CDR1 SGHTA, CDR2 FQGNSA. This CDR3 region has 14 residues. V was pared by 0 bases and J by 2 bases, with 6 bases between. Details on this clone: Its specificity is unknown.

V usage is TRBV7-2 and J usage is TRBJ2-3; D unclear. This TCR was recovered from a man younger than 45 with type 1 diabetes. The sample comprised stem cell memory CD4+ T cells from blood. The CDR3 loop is CASSLAYFTDTQYF. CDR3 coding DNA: TGTGCCAGCAGCTTAGCCTATTTCACAGATACGCAGTATTTT.